This T cell receptor beta chain appears in the sequencing data of a study of blood T cells in healthy people across ages. Study context: Per every two T cells, about one barcoded beta molecule was captured by template switching.

The CDR3 spans 14 residues. Germline CDR1 and CDR2: SGDLS and YYNGEE. V was clipped by 0 bases and J by 1 base, with 7 bases between them. The authors ran a second PCR of about 6 to 11 cycles using a sample-barcoded 5' primer and a J-beta primer mix. Every cDNA was tagged by a template-switch adaptor with 12 random nucleotides. One entry per CDR3 protein, called by TCRdb with MiXCR from the 5' RACE reads. The table has around 1,000,000 distinct CDR3 sequences, more than 30% seen once. The sequenced sample was blood. This chain uses TRBV9 with TRBJ2-5, with D uncertain. The sequence derives from a man younger than 35 in good health. Here the CDR3 DNA reads TGTGCCAGCAGCGTAGCTCCGACCCAAGAGACCCAGTACTTC. It is translated as CASSVAPTQETQYF.